A few counts support the clone carrying this T cell receptor beta chain. This sample stems from a study of technical replicates of blood from a handful of donors. Clones were read by immunoSEQ multiplex PCR, and TCRdb kept only the in-frame ones, dropping some. The sample records roughly 14,000 clones, approximately 86% being singletons. The receptor was isolated from a human donor in good health. The source material was PBMCs.

CDR3 protein: CASSPDSSGQETQYF. The CDR3 coding sequence is TGTGCCAGCTCACCGGACAGTAGTGGGCAAGAGACCCAGTACTTC. The rearrangement links TRBV18 to TRBJ2-5; tentatively, D is TRBD1 (6 bases). The germline V and J ends were trimmed by 3 bases and 2 bases, with 13 bases remaining between them. The CDR3 is 15 residues long. Germline-derived CDR1 and CDR2 are KGHSH and LQKENI.